A selection of T cell receptor beta chains follows, all from one sample in a study of vaccination effects on CD4 cells after COVID-19. TCRdb keeps only in-frame clones here, not all; method: immunoSEQ multiplex PCR. The repertoire includes 20,000 to 25,000 clones, roughly four fifths of them detected once, and around 6% sits in the top ten. These receptors' targets are unknown. This specimen was CD4+ T cells from PBMCs cultured with SARS-CoV-2 spike peptides, taken after COVID-19 vaccination. The source of these receptors is a human donor who received a COVID-19 vaccine. Some clones in this sample may be carry-over from other donors' samples. Both conserved end residues are part of each CDR3. D genes are given only for firm matches. The listing skips clone size in some rows; elsewhere it reads once, few, many or a size class.

DNA	CDR3	D	J	size	V
TGTGCCAGCAGCCCGACCCTCCCTTCCTACAATGAGCAGTTCTTC	CASSPTLPSYNEQFF	.	TRBJ2-1	.	TRBV6-5
TGTGCCAGCACCCCGACAGGGTCAACAGATACGCAGTATTTT	CASTPTGSTDTQYF	TRBD1	TRBJ2-3	.	TRBV2
TGCGCCAGCAGCTTGGTGTCCCCACCAGGGAACACTGAAGCTTTCTTT	CASSLVSPPGNTEAFF	.	TRBJ1-1	.	TRBV5-1
TGTGCCAGCAGCCGACAGGGGGCGAACACCGGGGAGCTGTTTTTT	CASSRQGANTGELFF	TRBD1	TRBJ2-2	few	TRBV7-9
TGTGCCAGCAGTGACGTTGAACACACTAACTATGGCTACACCTTC	CASSDVEHTNYGYTF	.	TRBJ1-2	.	TRBV6-6
TGCGCCAGCAGCCAAGTGGGTCTAGCGGGGGGGCGTAGCACCGGGGAGCTGTTTTTT	CASSQVGLAGGRSTGELFF	TRBD2	TRBJ2-2	.	TRBV4-1
TGTGCCACCAGCAGAGATTTTGCTACGCAGTATTTT	CATSRDFATQYF	.	TRBJ2-3	.	TRBV15
TGTGCCAGTAGTTTAACTGGGGGAACTTACAATGAGCAGTTCTTC	CASSLTGGTYNEQFF	.	TRBJ2-1	.	TRBV19
TGTGCCAGCAGCTTGGTTAGGACGAACACCGGGGAGCTGTTTTTT	CASSLVRTNTGELFF	.	TRBJ2-2	.	TRBV5-8
TGTGCCAGCAGTAGAGACGGGGGACAGAGTGAAAAACTGTTTTTT	CASSRDGGQSEKLFF	TRBD1	TRBJ1-4	.	TRBV6-2/TRBV6-3
TGTGCCAGCAGCCTCCAAAGTGGCGGAGGAATCTATGGCTACACCTTC	CASSLQSGGGIYGYTF	.	TRBJ1-2	once	TRBV7-8
TGTGCCAGCAGTTTTACGGCGGGGGGCTACACCTTC	CASSFTAGGYTF	.	TRBJ1-2	.	TRBV6-5